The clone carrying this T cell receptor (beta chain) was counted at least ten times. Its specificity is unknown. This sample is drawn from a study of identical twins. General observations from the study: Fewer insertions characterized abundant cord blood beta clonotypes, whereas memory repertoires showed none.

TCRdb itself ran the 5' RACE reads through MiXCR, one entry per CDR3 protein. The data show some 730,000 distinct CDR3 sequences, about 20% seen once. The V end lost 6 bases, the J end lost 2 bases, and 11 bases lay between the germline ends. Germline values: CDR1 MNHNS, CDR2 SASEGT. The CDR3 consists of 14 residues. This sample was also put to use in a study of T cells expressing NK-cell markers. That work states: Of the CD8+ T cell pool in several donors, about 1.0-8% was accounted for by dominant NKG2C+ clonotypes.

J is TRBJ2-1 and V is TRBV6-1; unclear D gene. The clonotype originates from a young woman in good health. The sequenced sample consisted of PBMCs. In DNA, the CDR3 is TGTGCCAGCAGCCCCCCGAGCGCCTACAATGAGCAGTTCTTC. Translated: CASSPPSAYNEQFF.